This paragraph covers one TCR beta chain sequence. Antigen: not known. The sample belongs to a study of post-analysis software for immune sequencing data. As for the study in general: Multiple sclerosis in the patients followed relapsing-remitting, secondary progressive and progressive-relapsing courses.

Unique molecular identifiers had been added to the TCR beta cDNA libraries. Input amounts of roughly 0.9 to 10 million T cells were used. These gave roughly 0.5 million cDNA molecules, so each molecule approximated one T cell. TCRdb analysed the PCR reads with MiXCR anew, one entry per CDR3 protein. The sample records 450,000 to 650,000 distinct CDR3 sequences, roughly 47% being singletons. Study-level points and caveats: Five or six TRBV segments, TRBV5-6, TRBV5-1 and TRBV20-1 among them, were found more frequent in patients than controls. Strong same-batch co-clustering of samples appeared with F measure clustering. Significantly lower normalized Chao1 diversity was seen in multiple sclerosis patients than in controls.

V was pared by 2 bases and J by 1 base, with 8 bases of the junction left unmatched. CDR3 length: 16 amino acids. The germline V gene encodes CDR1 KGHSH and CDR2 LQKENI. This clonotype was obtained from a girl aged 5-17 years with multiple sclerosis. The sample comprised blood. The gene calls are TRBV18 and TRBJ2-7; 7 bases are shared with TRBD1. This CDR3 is CASSPYLGQESYEQYF. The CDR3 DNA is TGTGCCAGCTCACCATACCTAGGACAGGAGTCCTACGAGCAGTACTTC.